A single sample is the source of the 5 T cell receptor beta chains below, sequenced in a study of neurological immune-mediated disorders. TCRdb re-derived calls from the 5' RACE reads in MiXCR, one entry per CDR3 protein. This sample yields approximately 84,000 distinct CDR3 sequences, of which approximately 4.6% are seen a single time; 4.5% to 6% belongs to the top ten. Time point indicated: longitudinal time-point 3. The sequenced sample was PBMCs. Receptors were obtained from a woman between 55 and 75 years old with multiple sclerosis.

This clonotype was recorded many times. The J gene is TRBJ1-5, the V gene TRBV3-1, with 8 bases that match TRBD1. The germline CDR1 and CDR2 sequences are LGHDT and YNNKEL (reference sequence). This CDR3 is 15 amino acids long. V shed 3 bases and J 3 bases; nucleotides not matched to a gene: 4. In DNA form, the CDR3 reads TGTGCCAGCAGCCACGGGACAGGCTCCAATCAGCCCCAGCATTTT. Translating gives CASSHGTGSNQPQHF.

The table lists this clonotype with many counts. J is TRBJ2-1 and V is TRBV10-2; D might be TRBD2 (7 bases). Per germline, CDR1 WSHSY and CDR2 SAAADI. The CDR3 length is 14 residues. V dropped 6 bases and J dropped 4 bases, with 13 bases sitting between them. In DNA form, the CDR3 reads TGCGCCAGCAGCGGGGGGCCGCTTTACAATGAGCAGTTCTTC. Translated, it gives CASSGGPLYNEQFF.

In this sample, this clonotype turned up many times. The CDR3 loop reads CASSLGQGTGQQETQYF. The CDR3 DNA sequence: TGTGCCAGCAGCTTAGGACAGGGGACAGGGCAACAAGAGACCCAGTACTTC. The chain uses TRBV7-9 and TRBJ2-5, with 9 bases that match TRBD1. Trimming took 1 base from V and 2 from J; bases not matched to a gene: 8. CDR3 length equals 17 residues. CDR1 SEHNR and CDR2 FQNEAQ come from the germline V gene (reference sequence). The full variable domain, rest sourced from reference TRBV7-9 and TRBJ2-5, is DTGVSQNPRHKITKRGQNVTFRCDPISEHNRLYWYRQTLGQGPEFLTYFQNEAQLEKSRLLSDRFSAERPKGSFSTLEIQRTEQGDSAMYLCASSLGQGTGQQETQYFGPGTRLLVL.

In its sample, this clonotype was seen many times. The rearrangement uses TRBV19 and TRBJ2-3; D unresolved. The CDR3 totals 14 residues. Germline V CDR1 and CDR2: LNHDA, SQIVND (reference sequence). V lost 7 bases and J lost 2, with 13 bases in between. The CDR3 nucleotides are TGTGCCAGTAAAAGTTCCGGCTCCACAGATACGCAGTATTTT. This codes for CASKSSGSTDTQYF.

This clonotype was seen more than once but under ten times. This could be a read error, since a much larger clone is one nucleotide away. The chain has TRBV20-1 and TRBJ2-1, with 7 nucleotides matching TRBD2. CDR1 is DFQATT, CDR2 SNEGSKA, per germline (reference sequence). This CDR3 contains 15 residues. The V and J ends lost 3 bases and 8 bases, in that order; junction bases with no gene match: 13. The CDR3 sequence: CSASSSQRGLDEQFF. The CDR3, as DNA: TGCAGTGCTAGTTCTAGCCAGCGGGGCTTGGATGAGCAGTTCTTC.